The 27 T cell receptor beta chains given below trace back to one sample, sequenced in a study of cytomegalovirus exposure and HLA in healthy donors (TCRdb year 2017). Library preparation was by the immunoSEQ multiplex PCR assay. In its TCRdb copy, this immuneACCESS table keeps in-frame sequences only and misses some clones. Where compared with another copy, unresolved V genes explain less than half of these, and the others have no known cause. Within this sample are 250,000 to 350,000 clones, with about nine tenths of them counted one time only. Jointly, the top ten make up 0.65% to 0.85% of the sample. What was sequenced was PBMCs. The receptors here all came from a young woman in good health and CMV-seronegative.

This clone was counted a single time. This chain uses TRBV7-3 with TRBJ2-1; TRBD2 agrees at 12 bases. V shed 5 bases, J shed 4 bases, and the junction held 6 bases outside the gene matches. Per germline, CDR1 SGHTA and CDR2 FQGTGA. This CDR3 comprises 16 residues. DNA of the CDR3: TGTGCCAGCAGCCGTGGGGGGACTAGCGGGTACAATGAGCAGTTCTTC. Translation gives CASSRGGTSGYNEQFF.

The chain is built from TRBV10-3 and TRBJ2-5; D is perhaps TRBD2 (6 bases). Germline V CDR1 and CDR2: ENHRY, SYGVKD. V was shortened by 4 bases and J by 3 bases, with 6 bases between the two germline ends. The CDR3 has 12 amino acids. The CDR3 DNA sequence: TGTGCCATCAGTGGGGGGGAAGAGACCCAGTACTTC. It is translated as CAISGGEETQYF.

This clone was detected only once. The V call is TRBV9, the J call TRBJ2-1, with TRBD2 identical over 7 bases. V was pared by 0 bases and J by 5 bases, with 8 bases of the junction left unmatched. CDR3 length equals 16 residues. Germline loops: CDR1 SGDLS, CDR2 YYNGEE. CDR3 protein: CASSVASGGLHNEQFF. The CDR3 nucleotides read TGTGCCAGCAGCGTAGCGTCGGGAGGCCTACACAATGAGCAGTTCTTC.

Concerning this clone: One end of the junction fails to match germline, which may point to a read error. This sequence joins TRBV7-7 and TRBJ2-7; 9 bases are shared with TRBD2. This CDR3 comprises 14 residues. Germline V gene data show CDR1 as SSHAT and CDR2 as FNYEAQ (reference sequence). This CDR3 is CASSLDSGSPEQYF. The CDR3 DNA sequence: TGTGCTAGCAGCTTGGATAGCGGGAGCCCCGAGCAGTACTTC.

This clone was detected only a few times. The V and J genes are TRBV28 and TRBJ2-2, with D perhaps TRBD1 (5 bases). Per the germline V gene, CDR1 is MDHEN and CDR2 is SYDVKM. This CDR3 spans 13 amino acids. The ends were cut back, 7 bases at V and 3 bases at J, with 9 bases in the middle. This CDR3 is CASISRDTGELFF. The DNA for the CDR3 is TGTGCCAGCATAAGCAGGGACACCGGGGAGCTGTTTTTT.

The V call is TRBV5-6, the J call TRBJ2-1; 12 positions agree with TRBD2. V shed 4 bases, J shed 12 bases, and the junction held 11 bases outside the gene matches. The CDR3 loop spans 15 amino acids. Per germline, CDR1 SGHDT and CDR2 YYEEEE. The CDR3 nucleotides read TGTGCCAGCAGCCCTAGCGGGAGGGGGAGATTTGGGCAGTTCTTC. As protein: CASSPSGRGRFGQFF.

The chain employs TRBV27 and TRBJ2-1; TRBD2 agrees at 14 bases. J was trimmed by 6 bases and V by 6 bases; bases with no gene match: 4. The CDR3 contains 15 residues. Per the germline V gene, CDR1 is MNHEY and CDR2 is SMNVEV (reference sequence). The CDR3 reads CASRPGLAGVNEQFF. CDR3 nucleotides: TGTGCCAGCAGACCGGGACTAGCGGGAGTCAATGAGCAGTTCTTC.

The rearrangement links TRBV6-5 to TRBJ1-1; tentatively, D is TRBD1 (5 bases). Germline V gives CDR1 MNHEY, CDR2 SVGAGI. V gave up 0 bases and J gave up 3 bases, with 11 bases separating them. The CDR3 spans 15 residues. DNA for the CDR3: TGTGCCAGCAGTTACTCGATATCGGGGGACACTGAAGCTTTCTTT. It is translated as CASSYSISGDTEAFF.

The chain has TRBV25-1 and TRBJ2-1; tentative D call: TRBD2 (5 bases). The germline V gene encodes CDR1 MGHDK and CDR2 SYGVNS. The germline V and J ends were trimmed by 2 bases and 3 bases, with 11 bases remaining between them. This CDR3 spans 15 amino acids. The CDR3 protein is CASSELLADYNEQFF. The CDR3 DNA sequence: TGTGCCAGCAGTGAACTGCTAGCAGACTACAATGAGCAGTTCTTC.

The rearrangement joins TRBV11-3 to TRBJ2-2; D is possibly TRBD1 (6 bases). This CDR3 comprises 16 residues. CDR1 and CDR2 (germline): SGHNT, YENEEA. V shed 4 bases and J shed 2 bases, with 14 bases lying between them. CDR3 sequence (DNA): TGTGCCAGCAGCTCTAGCCAGGGGTTTAACACCGGGGAGCTGTTTTTT. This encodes CASSSSQGFNTGELFF.

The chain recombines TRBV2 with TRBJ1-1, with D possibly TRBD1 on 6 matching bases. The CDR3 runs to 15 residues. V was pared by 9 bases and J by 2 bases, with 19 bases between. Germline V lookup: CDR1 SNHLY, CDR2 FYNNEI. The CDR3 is CASYREDLGNTEAFF. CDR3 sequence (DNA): TGTGCCAGTTACAGGGAAGATTTGGGAAACACTGAAGCTTTCTTT.

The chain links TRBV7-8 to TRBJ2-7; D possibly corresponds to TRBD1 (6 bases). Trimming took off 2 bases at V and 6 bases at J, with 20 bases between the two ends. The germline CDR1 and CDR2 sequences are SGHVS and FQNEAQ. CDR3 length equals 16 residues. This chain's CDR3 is CASSLSGVRGSLEQYF. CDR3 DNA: TGTGCCAGCAGCTTAAGTGGCGTCAGGGGATCGCTCGAGCAGTACTTC.

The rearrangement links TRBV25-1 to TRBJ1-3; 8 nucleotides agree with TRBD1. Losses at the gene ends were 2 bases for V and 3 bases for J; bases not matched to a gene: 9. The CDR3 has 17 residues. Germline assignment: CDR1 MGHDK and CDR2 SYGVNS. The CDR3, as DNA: TGTGCCAGCAGTGAAGTCCGTGCAGGGGGCTTTGGAAACACCATATATTTT. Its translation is CASSEVRAGGFGNTIYF.

CDR3 protein: CASALGPGAYEQYF. CDR3 nucleotide sequence: TGTGCCAGCGCCCTGGGTCCCGGGGCCTACGAGCAGTACTTC. The chain combines TRBV11-2 with TRBJ2-7; possible D gene TRBD2, 5 bases. The CDR3 loop spans 14 amino acids. Germline-derived CDR1 and CDR2 are SGHAT and FQNNGV. Between the trimmed V and J ends, which lost 8 bases and 2 bases, there was a span of 16 bases.

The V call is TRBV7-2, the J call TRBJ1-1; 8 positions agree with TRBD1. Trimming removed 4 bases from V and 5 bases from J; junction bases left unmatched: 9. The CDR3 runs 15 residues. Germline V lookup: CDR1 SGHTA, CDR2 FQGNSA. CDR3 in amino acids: CASSSGGQGITEAFF. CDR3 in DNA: TGTGCCAGCAGCTCCGGCGGACAGGGAATTACTGAAGCTTTCTTT.

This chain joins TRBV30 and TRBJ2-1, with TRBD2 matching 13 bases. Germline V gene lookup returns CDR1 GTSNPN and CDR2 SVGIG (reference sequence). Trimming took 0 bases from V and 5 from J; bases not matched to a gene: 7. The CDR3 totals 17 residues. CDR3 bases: TGTGCCTGGAGTGTAATTGGGACTAGCGGGACCCACAATGAGCAGTTCTTC. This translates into CAWSVIGTSGTHNEQFF.

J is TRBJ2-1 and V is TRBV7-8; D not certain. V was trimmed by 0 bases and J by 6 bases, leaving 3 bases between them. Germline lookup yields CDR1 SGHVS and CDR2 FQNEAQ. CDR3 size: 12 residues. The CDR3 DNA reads TGTGCCAGCAGCTTAGCCAGCAATGAGCAGTTCTTC. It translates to CASSLASNEQFF. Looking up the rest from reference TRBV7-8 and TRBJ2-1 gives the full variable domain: GAGVSQSPRYKVAKRGQDVALRCDPISGHVSLFWYQQALGQGPEFLTYFQNEAQLDKSGLPSDRFFAERPEGSVSTLKIQRTQQEDSAVYLCASSLASNEQFFGPGTRLTVL.

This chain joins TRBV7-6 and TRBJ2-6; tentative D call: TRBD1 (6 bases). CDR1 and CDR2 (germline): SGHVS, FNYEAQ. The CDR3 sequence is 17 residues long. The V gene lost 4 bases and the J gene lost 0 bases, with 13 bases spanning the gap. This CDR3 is CASSSGRGDSGANVLTF. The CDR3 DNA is TGTGCCAGCAGCTCGGGCAGGGGCGACTCTGGGGCCAACGTCCTGACTTTC.

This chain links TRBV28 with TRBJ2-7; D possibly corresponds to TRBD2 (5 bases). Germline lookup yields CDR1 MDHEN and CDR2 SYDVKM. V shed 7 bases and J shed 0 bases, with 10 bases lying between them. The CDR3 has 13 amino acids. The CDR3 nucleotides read TGTGCCAGCACCGGCGAGGGCTCCTACGAGCAGTACTTC. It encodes CASTGEGSYEQYF.

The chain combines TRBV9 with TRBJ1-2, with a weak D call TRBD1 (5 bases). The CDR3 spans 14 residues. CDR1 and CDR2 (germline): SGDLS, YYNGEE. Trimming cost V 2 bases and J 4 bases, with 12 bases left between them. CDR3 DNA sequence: TGTGCCAGCAGCGTGCAGCAGGGTGGCTATGGCTACACCTTC. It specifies CASSVQQGGYGYTF.

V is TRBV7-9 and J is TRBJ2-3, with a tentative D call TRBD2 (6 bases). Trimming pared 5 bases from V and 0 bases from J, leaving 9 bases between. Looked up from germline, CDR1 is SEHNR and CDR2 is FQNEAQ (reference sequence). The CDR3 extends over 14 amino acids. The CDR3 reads CASSPGTSTDTQYF. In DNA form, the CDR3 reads TGTGCCAGCAGCCCAGGGACTAGCACAGATACGCAGTATTTT.

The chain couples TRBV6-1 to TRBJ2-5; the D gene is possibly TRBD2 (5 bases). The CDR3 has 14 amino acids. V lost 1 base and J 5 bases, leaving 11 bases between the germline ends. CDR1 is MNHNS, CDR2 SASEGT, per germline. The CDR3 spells CASSEVGSSETQYF. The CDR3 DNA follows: TGTGCCAGCAGTGAAGTTGGGAGCAGCGAGACCCAGTACTTC.

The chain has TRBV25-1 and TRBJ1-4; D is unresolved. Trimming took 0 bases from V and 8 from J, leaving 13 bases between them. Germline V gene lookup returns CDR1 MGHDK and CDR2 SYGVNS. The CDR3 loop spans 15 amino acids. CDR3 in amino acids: CASSEYVTPGEKLFF. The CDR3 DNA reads TGTGCCAGCAGTGAATATGTGACCCCCGGGGAAAAACTGTTTTTT.

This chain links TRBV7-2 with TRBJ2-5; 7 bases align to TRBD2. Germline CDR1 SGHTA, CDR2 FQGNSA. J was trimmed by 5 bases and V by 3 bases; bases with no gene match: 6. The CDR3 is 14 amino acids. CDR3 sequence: CASSFLLASETQYF. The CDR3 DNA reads TGTGCCAGCAGCTTCCTACTAGCGTCGGAGACCCAGTACTTC. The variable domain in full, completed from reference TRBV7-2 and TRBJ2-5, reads GAGVSQSPSNKVTEKGKDVELRCDPISGHTALYWYRQSLGQGLEFLIYFQGNSAPDKSGLPSDRFSAERTGGSVSTLTIQRTQQEDSAVYLCASSFLLASETQYFGPGTRLLVL.

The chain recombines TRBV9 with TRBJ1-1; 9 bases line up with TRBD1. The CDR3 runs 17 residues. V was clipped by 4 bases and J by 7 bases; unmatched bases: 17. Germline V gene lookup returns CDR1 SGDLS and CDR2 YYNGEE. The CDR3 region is CASSPRDRVGRKLEAFF. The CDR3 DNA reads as TGTGCCAGCAGCCCCCGGGACAGGGTAGGCCGGAAACTTGAAGCTTTCTTT.

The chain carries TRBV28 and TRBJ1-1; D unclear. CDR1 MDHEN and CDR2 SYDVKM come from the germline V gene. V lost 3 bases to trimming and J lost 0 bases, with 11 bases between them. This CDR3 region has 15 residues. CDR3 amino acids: CASSFLAEMNTEAFF. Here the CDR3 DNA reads TGTGCCAGCAGTTTTCTTGCAGAAATGAACACTGAAGCTTTCTTT.

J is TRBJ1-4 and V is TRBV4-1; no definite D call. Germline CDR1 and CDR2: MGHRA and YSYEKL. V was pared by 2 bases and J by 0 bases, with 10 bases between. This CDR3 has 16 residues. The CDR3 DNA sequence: TGCGCCAGCAGCCAAATACTCCAATCAACTAATGAAAAACTGTTTTTT. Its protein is CASSQILQSTNEKLFF.